This TCR beta chain was observed in a study of blood T cell repertoires in COVID-19. In the study overall: Samples came from the United States, Italy and Spain, spanning acute and convalescent COVID-19. PBMCs, B-cell-depleted T cells, or T cells provided the cDNA or gDNA that made up the material.

The table came from immunoSEQ multiplex PCR; TCRdb's copy has only in-frame clones and leaves some out. The sample records around 130,000 clones, approximately 80% being singletons. The CDR3 is 17 residues long. The V gene lost 6 bases and the J gene lost 6 bases, with 27 bases spanning the gap. Germline CDR1 reads MNHEY; CDR2 reads SMNVEV (reference sequence). This clonotype was sampled from a woman aged 60-70 years with acute or convalescent COVID-19. Sequenced: peripheral blood. This rearrangement joins TRBV27 to TRBJ2-7, with D tentatively TRBD2 (7 bases). As DNA, the CDR3 is TGTGCCAGCAGCCCCCTTTTAGGCGGGGGCCTGCTGATCGAGCAGTACTTC. This translates into CASSPLLGGGLLIEQYF.